This TCR beta chain was observed in a study of early T cells in non-severe SARS-CoV-2 infection. In this sample, this clonotype turned up a few times. Unique molecular identifiers were attached to individual cDNA molecules. TCRdb used MiXCR to reprocess the 5' RACE reads, holding one entry per CDR3 protein. The table lists over 75,000 distinct CDR3 sequences, approximately 15% of them singletons. In germline, CDR1 is KGHSH, CDR2 LQKENI. V dropped 2 bases and J dropped 2 bases, with 10 bases sitting between them. The CDR3 runs 14 residues. The chain has TRBV18 and TRBJ2-7, with D perhaps TRBD1 (6 bases). Sequencing was performed on whole blood. The TCR was taken from an adult who was a healthcare worker with PCR-confirmed SARS-CoV-2 infection or an uninfected control (not recorded which). The CDR3 sequence: CASSPETGAYEQYF. CDR3 coding DNA: TGTGCCAGCTCACCAGAGACAGGAGCCTACGAGCAGTACTTC.